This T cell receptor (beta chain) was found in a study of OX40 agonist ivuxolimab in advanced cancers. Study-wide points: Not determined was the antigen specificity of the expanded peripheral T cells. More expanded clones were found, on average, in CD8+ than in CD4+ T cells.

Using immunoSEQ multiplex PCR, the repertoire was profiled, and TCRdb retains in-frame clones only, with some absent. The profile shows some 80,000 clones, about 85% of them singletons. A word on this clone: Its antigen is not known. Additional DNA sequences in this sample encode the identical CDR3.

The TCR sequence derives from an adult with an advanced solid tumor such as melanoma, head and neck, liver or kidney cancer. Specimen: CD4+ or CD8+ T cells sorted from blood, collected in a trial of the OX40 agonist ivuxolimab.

This CDR3 is CASSQDRQGARGGYTF. The CDR3, as DNA: TGCGCCAGCAGCCAAGATCGGCAGGGGGCGCGGGGTGGCTACACCTTC. V usage is TRBV4-3 and J usage is TRBJ1-2; 8 bases align to TRBD1. V shed 0 bases and J 7 bases; nucleotides not matched to a gene: 10. Germline V gene sequence: CDR1 LGHNA, CDR2 YSLEER. The CDR3 loop spans 16 amino acids.